This T cell receptor (beta chain) was sequenced in a study of blood T cells in healthy people across ages. For the second PCR, which ran for roughly 7 to 11 cycles, a sample-barcoded 5' primer and a J-beta primer mix were used. Each CDR3 protein is one row after TCRdb ran MiXCR on the 5' RACE reads. This repertoire shows roughly 500,000 distinct CDR3 sequences, approximately 27% found once; its top ten account for about 18%. The CDR3 spans 14 residues. The V gene end was trimmed by 4 bases and the J gene end by 7 bases; junction bases not matched to a gene: 7. The germline V gene encodes CDR1 DFQATT and CDR2 SNEGSKA (reference sequence).

Sample: blood. The TCR originated in a woman in her 70s in good health. The chain uses TRBV20-1 and TRBJ2-3, with 11 bases identical to TRBD2. CDR3 residues: CSANLAGGVNTQYF. In DNA, the CDR3 is TGCAGTGCTAATCTAGCGGGGGGCGTAAATACGCAGTATTTT.